The TCR beta chain described here comes from a study of beta chain features in type 1 diabetes (dated by TCRdb to 2016 to 2019). For context, the study as a whole: Mean age, gender distribution, total cell number and subset yield did not differ between patients and healthy donors. A total of some 110 million sorted cells were examined across all samples, and a strong correlation was observed between cell number per subset and RNA yield. The study compared TCRB repertoires of sorted circulating CD4+ T cell subsets between recently diagnosed type 1 diabetes patients and matched healthy donors. Naive and central memory subsets were obtained from all 30 or so donors, but regulatory and stem cell-like memory subsets were isolated from only 8 patients and about 8 healthy donors. The paper as a whole reports these results and caveats: Only small numbers of individuals were included in the HLA sub-analyses, which left unresolved whether HLA type had any influence on TCRB rearrangement. Shorter templates might have been favored by PCR, but patient and control samples were amplified and corrected together, so both groups would have been affected equally by any skew. Sequencing cDNA rather than genomic DNA could over-represent highly expressing activated cells, although activation and CD3 levels did not differ between groups. The naive, central memory and regulatory TCRB repertoires appeared to resemble one another more closely among patients than among healthy donors. Patients with type 1 diabetes made fewer insertions and deleted more nucleotides at VDJ recombination sites, implying thymic rearrangement abnormalities. In all four CD4+ subsets, TCRB CDR3 length was moderately but significantly shorter in type 1 diabetes patients.

From each donor, a single peripheral blood sample of 100 to 150 mL on average was drawn into heparinised tubes. Using a panel that included CD45RO, CCR7, CD25, CD127, CD95 and CD27, naive, central memory, regulatory and stem cell-like memory CD4+ T cells were sorted on a BD FACSAria II. A purity above 98% was achieved for all sorted populations. PBMCs were isolated immediately by Lymphoprep density gradient centrifugation and stained directly without culture. Samples were stained and sorted in pairs, with one healthy donor and one patient per experiment, so that batch effects were minimized. The entire isolated RNA was reverse transcribed using the High Capacity cDNA Reverse Transcription Kit, and thus expressed TCRB transcripts were sequenced. Deep immunoSEQ sequencing was applied to naive, central memory and regulatory T cell samples, giving an average of about 3.6 million total reads per sample. Sorted cells were lysed in RLT buffer and RNA was extracted with DNase-treated RNeasy Micro or Mini kits, depending on cell number. To prevent cross-contamination, each cell subset was processed individually, whereas patient and healthy donor samples were processed jointly. TCRB sequences were amplified from cDNA with the immunoSEQ multiplex PCR, producing 87-bp fragments spanning the CDR3 region. Sequencing of the amplicons was performed on the Illumina HiSeq platform. On the study's bioinformatics: PCR bias was corrected computationally using synthetic template baselines, and reads within Hamming distance 2 were collapsed, with unmergeable singletons discarded. By aligning reads against IMGT, V, D and J genes, CDR3 length, and insertions or deletions at six rearrangement sites were assigned. Within each subset, clonotype counts were normalized to the number of sorted cells before true diversity and Gini coefficients were calculated with the tcR R package. The overlap coefficient, calculated on TCRB nucleotide sequences, was used to quantify repertoire sharing. Out-of-frame TCRB sequences from naive cells were analyzed to stand in for the pre-selection repertoire. TCRdb took this table from immuneACCESS and kept in-frame rearrangements with V and J called. Such tables lack part of the clones; where checked against another copy, unresolved V genes explain under half of the gap, and the rest is unexplained. From that table come the V and J calls and clone size; the DNA was used to work out D and trimming. This sample has 600,000 to 700,000 clones in its table, and 9.5% to 15% of those were observed once. The top ten clonotypes cover around 0.12% of the sample.

As concerns this clone: Which antigen it targets is not known. Base quality data are lacking; no much larger clone is found one base away. The sample holds other DNA sequences that translate to the same CDR3.

The germline V gene sets CDR1 to SGDLS and CDR2 to YYNGEE. Reading from cysteine to phenylalanine, the CDR3 counts 16 amino acids. Only CDR3 DNA is held: 48 bases, read in frame from base 1. Unmatched junction bases come to 5, with V trimmed by 2 bases and J by 6 bases. In this chain, TRBV9 is recombined with TRBJ2-3, with 14 bases in between that match TRBD2. The source material was naive CD4+ T cells from blood. The cell subset or site label for this specimen denotes: true naive CD4+ T cells. The receptor comes from a young man with type 1 diabetes. The CDR3 region: CASSVGLAGAADTQYF. The nucleotide sequence reads as follows: TGTGCCAGCAGCGTGGGACTAGCGGGGGCCGCGGATACGCAGTATTTT.